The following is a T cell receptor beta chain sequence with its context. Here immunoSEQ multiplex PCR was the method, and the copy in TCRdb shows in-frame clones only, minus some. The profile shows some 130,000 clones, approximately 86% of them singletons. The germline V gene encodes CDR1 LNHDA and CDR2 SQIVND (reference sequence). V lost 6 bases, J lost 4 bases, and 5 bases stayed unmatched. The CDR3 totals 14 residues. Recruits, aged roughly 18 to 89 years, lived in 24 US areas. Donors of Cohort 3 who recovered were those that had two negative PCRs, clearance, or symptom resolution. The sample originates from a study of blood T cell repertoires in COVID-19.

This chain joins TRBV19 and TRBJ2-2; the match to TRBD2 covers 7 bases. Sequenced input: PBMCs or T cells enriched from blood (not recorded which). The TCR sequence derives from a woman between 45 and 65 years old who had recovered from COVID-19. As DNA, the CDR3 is TGTGCCAGTAGCCCTGGGAGGGTCACCGGGGAGCTGTTTTTT. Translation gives CASSPGRVTGELFF.